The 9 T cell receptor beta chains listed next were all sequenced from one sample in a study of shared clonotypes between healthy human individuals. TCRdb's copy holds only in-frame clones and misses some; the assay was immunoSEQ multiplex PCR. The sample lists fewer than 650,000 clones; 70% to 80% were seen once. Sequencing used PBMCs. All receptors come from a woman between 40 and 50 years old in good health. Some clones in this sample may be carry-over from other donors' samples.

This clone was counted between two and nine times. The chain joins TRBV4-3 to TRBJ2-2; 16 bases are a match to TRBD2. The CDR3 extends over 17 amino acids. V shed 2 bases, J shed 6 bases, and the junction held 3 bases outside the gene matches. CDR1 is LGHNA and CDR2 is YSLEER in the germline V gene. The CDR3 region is CASSQWGLAGGPGELFF. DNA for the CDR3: TGCGCCAGCAGCCAATGGGGACTAGCGGGAGGGCCCGGGGAGCTGTTTTTT.

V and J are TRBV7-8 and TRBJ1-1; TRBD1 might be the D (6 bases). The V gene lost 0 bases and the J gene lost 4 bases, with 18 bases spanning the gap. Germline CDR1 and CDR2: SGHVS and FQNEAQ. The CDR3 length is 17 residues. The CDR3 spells CASSLALLTGFGTEAFF. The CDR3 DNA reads TGTGCCAGCAGCTTAGCCCTATTAACAGGGTTTGGCACTGAAGCTTTCTTT.

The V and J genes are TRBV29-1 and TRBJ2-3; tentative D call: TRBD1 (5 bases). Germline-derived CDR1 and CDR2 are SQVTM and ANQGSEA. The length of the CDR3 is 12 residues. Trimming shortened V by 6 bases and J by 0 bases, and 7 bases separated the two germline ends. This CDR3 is CSVTDSTDTQYF. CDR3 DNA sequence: TGCAGCGTGACAGACAGCACAGATACGCAGTATTTT.

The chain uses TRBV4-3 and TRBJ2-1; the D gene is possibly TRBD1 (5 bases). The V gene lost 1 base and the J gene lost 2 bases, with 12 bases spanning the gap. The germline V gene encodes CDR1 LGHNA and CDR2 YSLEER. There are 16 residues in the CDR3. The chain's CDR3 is CASSQALPTAYNEQFF. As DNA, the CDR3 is TGCGCCAGCAGCCAAGCCCTCCCGACAGCCTACAATGAGCAGTTCTTC.

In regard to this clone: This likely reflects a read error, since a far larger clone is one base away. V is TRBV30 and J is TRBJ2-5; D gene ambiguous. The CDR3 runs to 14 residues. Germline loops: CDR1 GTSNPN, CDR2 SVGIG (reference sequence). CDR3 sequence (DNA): TGTACCTGGAGTGTAATCGGCAACCTTGGGACCCAGTACTTC. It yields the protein CTWSVIGNLGTQYF. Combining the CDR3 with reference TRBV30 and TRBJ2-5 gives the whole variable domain SQTIHQWPATLVQPVGSPLSLECTVEGTSNPNLYWYRQAAGRGLQLLFYSVGIGQISSEVPQNLSASRPQDRQFILSSKKLLLSDSGFYLCTWSVIGNLGTQYFGPGTRLLVL.

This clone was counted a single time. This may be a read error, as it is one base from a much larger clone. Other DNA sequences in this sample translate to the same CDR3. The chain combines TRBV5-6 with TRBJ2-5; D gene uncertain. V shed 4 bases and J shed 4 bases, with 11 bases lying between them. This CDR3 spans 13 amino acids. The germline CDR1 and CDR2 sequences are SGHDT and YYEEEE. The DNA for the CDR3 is TGTGCCAGCAGCCCGATACAGACAGAGACCCAGTACTTC. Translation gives CASSPIQTETQYF.

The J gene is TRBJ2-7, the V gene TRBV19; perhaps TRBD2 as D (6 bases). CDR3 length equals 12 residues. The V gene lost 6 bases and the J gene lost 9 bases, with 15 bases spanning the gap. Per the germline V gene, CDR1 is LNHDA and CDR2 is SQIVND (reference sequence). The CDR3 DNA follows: TGTGCCAGTAGCACCCCCGGGGGTCTGCAGTACTTC. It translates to CASSTPGGLQYF.

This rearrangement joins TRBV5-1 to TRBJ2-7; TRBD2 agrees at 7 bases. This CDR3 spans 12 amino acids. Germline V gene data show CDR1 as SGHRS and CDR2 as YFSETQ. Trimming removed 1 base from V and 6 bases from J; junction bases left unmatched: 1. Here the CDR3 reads CASSLTSVEQYF. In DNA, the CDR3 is TGCGCCAGCAGCTTGACTAGCGTCGAGCAGTACTTC.

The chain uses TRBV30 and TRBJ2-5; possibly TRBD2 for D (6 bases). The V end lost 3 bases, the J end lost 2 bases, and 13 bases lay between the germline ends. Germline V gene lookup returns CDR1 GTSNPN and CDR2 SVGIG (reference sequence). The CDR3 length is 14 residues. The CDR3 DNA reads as TGTGCCTGGAGGGGCGGGGAAAGTCAAGAGACCCAGTACTTC. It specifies CAWRGGESQETQYF.